The next 24 T cell receptor beta chains were all read from a single sample in a study of CD8+ T cells in alopecia areata. The investigators collected lesional scalp punch biopsies and peripheral blood from alopecia areata patients. The authors extracted RNA and reverse transcribed it into cDNA as the sequencing template. Produced via immunoSEQ multiplex PCR; TCRdb's table is partial and in-frame only. The repertoire holds 7,000 or so clones, 64% seen once, with 16% in the top ten. The sequencing used skin, collected at week 0. The source of these receptors is a human donor with alopecia areata.

Comment on this clone: In the same sample, other DNA sequences code for this CDR3. The V call is TRBV9, the J call TRBJ2-1, with TRBD2 matching over 10 bases. The CDR3 totals 15 residues. Germline-derived CDR1 and CDR2 are SGDLS and YYNGEE. V was pared by 3 bases and J by 4 bases, with 4 bases of the junction left unmatched. CDR3 coding DNA: TGTGCCAGCAGCGCTAGCGGGGGCTCTTACAATGAGCAGTTCTTC. Its protein product is CASSASGGSYNEQFF.

The CDR3 region is CASVRLAGIPGELFF. CDR3 nucleotide sequence: TGTGCCAGCGTACGACTAGCGGGCATCCCCGGGGAGCTGTTTTTT. The chain recombines TRBV2 with TRBJ2-2; 10 bases align to TRBD2. CDR1 is SNHLY, CDR2 FYNNEI, per germline. This CDR3 is built from 15 residues. With 8 bases clipped from V and 6 bases from J, the junction kept 9 bases outside the gene matches. The whole variable domain, filled in from reference TRBV2 and TRBJ2-2, reads EPEVTQTPSHQVTQMGQEVILRCVPISNHLYFYWYRQILGQKVEFLVSFYNNEISEKSEIFDDQFSVERPDGSNFTLKIRSTKLEDSAMYFCASVRLAGIPGELFFGEGSRLTVL.

The V and J genes are TRBV2 and TRBJ2-3; the D is unclear. The germline CDR1 and CDR2 sequences are SNHLY and FYNNEI. The germline V and J ends were trimmed by 3 bases and 1 base, with 11 bases remaining between them. There are 15 residues in the CDR3. CDR3 in DNA: TGTGCCAGCAGTGAGTCTGGACCCCGCACAGATACGCAGTATTTT. Translating gives CASSESGPRTDTQYF.

The J gene is TRBJ2-5, the V gene TRBV4-1; 11 bases align to TRBD1. The DNA end lines up better with TRBJ2-7; the J call may be wrong. Germline V gives CDR1 MGHRA, CDR2 YSYEKL. The CDR3 is 15 amino acids. The CDR3 region is CASSQTGTGGPEQYF. The CDR3 DNA follows: TGCGCCAGCAGCCAAACCGGGACAGGGGGTCCCGAGCAGTACTTC.

The chain uses TRBV18 and TRBJ1-1, with no clear D. The V end was cut by 3 bases, the J end by 1 base, with 6 bases between. The germline gives CDR1 KGHSH, CDR2 LQKENI. CDR3 length: 13 amino acids. The CDR3 nucleotides read TGTGCCAGCTCACCTTGGCCGAACACTGAAGCTTTCTTT. Protein: CASSPWPNTEAFF.

This clone was counted once. This chain joins TRBV2 and TRBJ2-5; no clear D. This CDR3 is built from 13 residues. V lost 6 bases and J lost 5, with 13 bases in between. CDR1 is SNHLY and CDR2 is FYNNEI in the germline V gene. The CDR3 spells CASRTNLIETQYF. The CDR3 nucleotides are TGTGCCAGCAGGACCAACCTAATCGAGACCCAGTACTTC.

This clone has a handful of counts. The rearrangement uses TRBV19 and TRBJ2-1, with TRBD2 matching over 9 bases. After removal of 5 bases from V and 3 bases from J, the junction contained 2 bases not matched to a gene. CDR1 and CDR2 (germline): LNHDA, SQIVND (reference sequence). The CDR3 covers 14 residues. Here the CDR3 reads CASSLAGIYNEQFF. The CDR3 DNA follows: TGTGCCAGTAGTCTAGCGGGGATCTACAATGAGCAGTTCTTC.

In its sample, this clone was seen a few times. V usage is TRBV6-5 and J usage is TRBJ2-7; TRBD2 agrees at 9 bases. Germline V gene data show CDR1 as MNHEY and CDR2 as SVGAGI. This CDR3 has 15 amino acids. V trimming: 2 bases; J trimming: 0 bases; junction bases outside the gene matches: 2. This chain's CDR3 is CASSYGGGDSYEQYF. The CDR3 nucleotides are TGTGCCAGCAGTTACGGCGGGGGGGACTCCTACGAGCAGTACTTC.

V usage is TRBV6-1 and J usage is TRBJ2-1; D assignment may be TRBD1 or TRBD2 (5 bases each). This CDR3 has 15 amino acids. Germline CDR1 MNHNS, CDR2 SASEGT. Between the trimmed V and J ends, which lost 6 bases and 3 bases, there was a span of 15 bases. Here the CDR3 DNA reads TGTGCCAGCAGGAGGGACGCAGGGTACTACAATGAGCAGTTCTTC. It yields the protein CASRRDAGYYNEQFF.

The chain links TRBV2 to TRBJ1-1; D unclear. V was pared by 6 bases and J by 7 bases, with 12 bases between. Germline CDR1 SNHLY, CDR2 FYNNEI. This CDR3 is 12 amino acids long. For the CDR3, the DNA is TGTGCCAGCAGCGAGGGTAGACTTGAAGCTTTCTTT. This gives the protein CASSEGRLEAFF.

This rearrangement joins TRBV6-1 to TRBJ1-2, with 8 nucleotides matching TRBD1. J lost 7 bases, V lost 5 bases, and 9 bases had no gene match. The CDR3 spans 14 residues. Germline CDR1 MNHNS, CDR2 SASEGT. DNA of the CDR3: TGTGCCAGCAGTTCACCAGGAGACAGGGGTGGCTACACCTTC. This gives the protein CASSSPGDRGGYTF.

This clone has just a few counts. This chain joins TRBV11-2 and TRBJ2-3, with D hard to call. From germline, CDR1 is SGHAT and CDR2 FQNNGV. The CDR3 is made up of 14 amino acids. V lost 2 bases and J lost 4, with 10 bases in between. The CDR3 spells CASSLSPAPDTQYF. CDR3 in DNA: TGTGCCAGCAGCTTATCCCCTGCCCCAGATACGCAGTATTTT.

The chain has TRBV27 and TRBJ1-2; D is unclear. This CDR3 is built from 16 residues. The V gene's germline CDR1 is MNHEY and CDR2 SMNVEV (reference sequence). V was cut by 2 bases and J by 4 bases, with 17 bases left in between. The CDR3 DNA reads TGTGCCAGCAGTTTAACCCCAACGGGCGGATTCTATGGCTACACCTTC. Translating it yields CASSLTPTGGFYGYTF.

The chain employs TRBV5-1 and TRBJ2-5; D is possibly TRBD1 or TRBD2 (5 bases each). The DNA matches TRBJ2-7 better at its end, which makes the J call doubtful. CDR1 and CDR2 from the germline V gene are SGHRS and YFSETQ. This CDR3 has 13 amino acids. CDR3 in DNA: TGCGCCAGCAGCGGGGGAAACTCCTACGAGCAGTACTTC. Encoded protein: CASSGGNSYEQYF.

This clone turned up a few times. This chain links TRBV19 with TRBJ1-1, with unresolved D. With 3 bases removed from V and 1 base from J, the gap between germline ends came to 15 bases. Germline CDR1 reads LNHDA; CDR2 reads SQIVND (reference sequence). CDR3 length: 16 amino acids. The chain's CDR3 is CASSISWVGWNTEAFF. The DNA for the CDR3 is TGTGCCAGTAGTATTTCATGGGTAGGGTGGAACACTGAAGCTTTCTTT.

The chain recombines TRBV27 with TRBJ2-1; D is ambiguous. The CDR3 covers 14 residues. Deletions cut 5 bases from V and 0 bases from J, with 8 bases between. Germline CDR1 is MNHEY and CDR2 is SMNVEV (reference sequence). The chain's CDR3 is CASSRLPSYNEQFF. Written as DNA, the CDR3 is TGTGCCAGCAGTCGGCTTCCCTCCTACAATGAGCAGTTCTTC.

CDR3 bases: TGTGCCAGCAGCTTATTCGGTAGCGGGGCAGCAGATACGCAGTATTTT. Protein: CASSLFGSGAADTQYF. The V call is TRBV7-1, the J call TRBJ2-3, with 8 bases fitting TRBD2. TRBV7-1 carries the ORF label, with uncertain function. J was trimmed by 4 bases and V by 4 bases; bases with no gene match: 10. The CDR3 consists of 16 residues.

The chain uses TRBV6-6 and TRBJ2-5; 7 bases agree with TRBD1. Germline loops: CDR1 MNHNY, CDR2 SVGAGI (reference sequence). CDR3 length equals 15 residues. V gave up 0 bases and J gave up 1 base; unmatched junction bases: 2. CDR3 protein: CASSYSGTVQETQYF. The CDR3 nucleotides are TGTGCCAGCAGTTACTCAGGGACAGTCCAAGAGACCCAGTACTTC.

The J gene is TRBJ2-3, the V gene TRBV29-1, with D maybe TRBD1 (6 bases). Germline-derived CDR1 and CDR2 are SQVTM and ANQGSEA. The CDR3 extends over 12 amino acids. Trimming removed 7 bases from V and 4 bases from J, with 12 bases in between. The CDR3 spells CSAATGPDTQYF. CDR3 DNA sequence: TGCAGCGCGGCAACAGGGCCAGATACGCAGTATTTT.

The chain uses TRBV28 and TRBJ1-1, with D possibly matching TRBD1 (5 bases). Trimming removed 7 bases at V and 0 bases at J, with 9 bases between. The germline gives CDR1 MDHEN, CDR2 SYDVKM. The CDR3 has 13 amino acids. The CDR3 DNA follows: TGTGCCAGCACTGGGGCTTTGAACACTGAAGCTTTCTTT. It translates to CASTGALNTEAFF.

The rearrangement links TRBV29-1 to TRBJ2-1; D gene unclear. Germline-derived CDR1 and CDR2 are SQVTM and ANQGSEA. V was shortened by 7 bases and J by 8 bases, with 15 bases between the two germline ends. This CDR3 spans 12 amino acids. The CDR3 loop reads CSEKKRTDEQFF. In DNA, the CDR3 is TGCAGCGAAAAGAAGCGAACTGATGAGCAGTTCTTC.

This chain uses TRBV29-1 with TRBJ2-6; D perhaps matches TRBD1 (6 bases). The CDR3 sequence is 16 residues long. V dropped 3 bases and J dropped 0 bases, with 12 bases sitting between them. Germline V gene lookup returns CDR1 SQVTM and CDR2 ANQGSEA. The CDR3 is CSVDQGFGSGANVLTF. In nucleotides, the CDR3 is TGCAGCGTTGACCAGGGGTTCGGCTCTGGGGCCAACGTCCTGACTTTC.

The chain combines TRBV9 with TRBJ2-2; 8 bases align to TRBD2. The CDR3 length is 17 residues. V lost 2 bases to trimming and J lost 5 bases; unmatched junction nucleotides: 11. The germline CDR1 and CDR2 sequences are SGDLS and YYNGEE. The CDR3 nucleotides read TGTGCCAGCAGCGTTAGGGGGGCGGGAGGTCGGACCGGGGAGCTGTTTTTT. It encodes CASSVRGAGGRTGELFF.

The chain combines TRBV2 with TRBJ1-2; the D is unclear. CDR3 size: 12 residues. Germline V lookup: CDR1 SNHLY, CDR2 FYNNEI. Trimming left V 4 bases short and J 5 bases short, with 8 bases between. The DNA of the CDR3 is TGTGCCAGCAGTGCGAATTCATATGGCTACACCTTC. Protein sequence: CASSANSYGYTF.